This T cell receptor beta chain was profiled in a study of blood T cell repertoires in COVID-19. The authors' processing: For nucleated cells, counts were estimated from reference gene primer amplification. Here immunoSEQ multiplex PCR was the method, and the copy in TCRdb shows in-frame clones only, minus some. The V and J calls and clone size are taken from that table; D and trimming were inferred from the DNA. The sample holds approximately 140,000 clones, less than 90% seen once. Deletions cut 5 bases from V and 5 bases from J, with 16 bases between. The CDR3 has 15 residues. Germline values: CDR1 LNHDA, CDR2 SQIVND (reference sequence). Participant ages covered roughly 18 to 89 years across 24 US areas. Cohorts were assigned according to the clinical history that participants reported.

This sequence was found in a woman aged 45-60 years who had been exposed to COVID-19. The material sequenced was PBMCs or T cells enriched from blood (not recorded which). This chain joins TRBV19 and TRBJ1-5; no clear D gene. This CDR3 is CASSQPGFRDQPQHF. DNA for the CDR3: TGTGCCAGTAGTCAACCGGGATTTCGTGATCAGCCCCAGCATTTT.